These T cell receptor beta chains were read from a single sample in a study of beta chain features in type 1 diabetes. Clones were read by immunoSEQ multiplex PCR, and TCRdb kept only the in-frame ones, dropping some. The sample includes around 650,000 clones, roughly 12% of them seen just once. Input material: naive CD4+ T cells from blood. The origin of the receptors is a man aged 25 to 45 with type 1 diabetes. Each CDR3 is given with its conserved first and last residue.

V | CDR3
TRBV7-3 | CASSLFVQPSGANVLTF
TRBV7-2 | CASSTFETQYF
TRBV7-2 | CASSLAKGARTEAFF
TRBV2 | CASSATTSGAKNIQYF
TRBV25-1 | CASSARLAGGRETQYF
TRBV7-2 | CASSLIREKPQHF
TRBV4-3 | CASSQDMWDGGTDTQYF
TRBV7-2 | CASSLSEGTSYEQYF
TRBV7-9 | CASSRGWQPQHF
TRBV7-6 | CASSPWHDEQFF
TRBV6-5 | CASSYPARGIYGYTF
TRBV29-1 | CSVGRENTEAFF
TRBV29-1 | CSVETRSSYEQYF
TRBV9 | CASSVSAGRVAELFF
TRBV28 | CASNLAGSSYEQYF
TRBV4-3 | CASSKGGTSGVNEQFF
TRBV9 | CASSADNRGGQPQHF
TRBV7-9 | CASSLAKLRQGIYNEQFF
TRBV6-6 | CASSRTSGGSDTQYF
TRBV30 | CAWSEVSYNSPLHF
TRBV9 | CASSPGNTEAFF
TRBV27 | CASSFQTVGSYNEQFF
TRBV5-1 | CASSLAGDSDTQYF
TRBV30 | CAWADASNQPQHF
TRBV7-9 | CASSLSSQREQYF
TRBV11-3 | CASSFSADTDTQYF
TRBV5-1 | CASSPQGSSYNEQFF